This TCR beta chain was found in a study of T cell responses to AZD1222 COVID-19 vaccine. Study-level findings and limits: The donor group comprised mostly white British people and more females; the analysis possibly underestimated clonal diversity. Just 5 to 7 AZD1222 recipients were seropositive at baseline. There were vaccine-associated CD4 TCRs across spike, dominant at 160-218 and 743-854.

The junction had 6 bases not matched to a gene; V was cut back by 4 bases and J by 4 bases. The CDR3 contains 14 residues. Germline CDR1 is SGHRS and CDR2 is YFSETQ. Assay: immunoSEQ multiplex PCR; the TCRdb copy retains only in-frame clones and omits some. The sample includes 85,000 or so clones, more than 70% of them seen just once. Only one count was recorded for this clone. Its target is not known. The chain employs TRBV5-1 and TRBJ1-1; 8 positions agree with TRBD1. This sequence originates from an adult who received the AZD1222 COVID-19 vaccine. The sample consisted of peripheral blood, taken 28 days after the second AZD1222 dose. CDR3 bases: TGCGCCAGCAGCCCAGGGGGCTGGGTCACTGAAGCTTTCTTT. It specifies CASSPGGWVTEAFF.